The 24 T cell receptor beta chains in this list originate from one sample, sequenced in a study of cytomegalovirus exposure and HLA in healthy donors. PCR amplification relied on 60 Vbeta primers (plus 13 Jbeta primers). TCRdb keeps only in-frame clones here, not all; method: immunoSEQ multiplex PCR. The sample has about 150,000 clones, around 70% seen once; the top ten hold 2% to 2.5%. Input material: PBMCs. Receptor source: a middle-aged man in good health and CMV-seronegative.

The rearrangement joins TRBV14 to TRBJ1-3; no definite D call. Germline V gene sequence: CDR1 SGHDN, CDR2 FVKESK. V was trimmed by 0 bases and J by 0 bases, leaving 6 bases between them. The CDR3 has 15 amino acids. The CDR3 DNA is TGTGCCAGCAGCCAAGACACGAGCTCTGGAAACACCATATATTTT. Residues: CASSQDTSSGNTIYF.

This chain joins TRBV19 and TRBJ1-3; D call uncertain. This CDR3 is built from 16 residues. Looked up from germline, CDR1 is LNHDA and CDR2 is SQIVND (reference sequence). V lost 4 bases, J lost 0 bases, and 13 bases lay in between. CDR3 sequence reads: CASSTRERRSGNTIYF. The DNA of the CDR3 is TGTGCCAGTAGTACCCGGGAGAGACGCTCTGGAAACACCATATATTTT. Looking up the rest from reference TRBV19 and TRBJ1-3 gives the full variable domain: DGGITQSPKYLFRKEGQNVTLSCEQNLNHDAMYWYRQDPGQGLRLIYYSQIVNDFQKGDIAEGYSVSREKKESFPLTVTSAQKNPTAFYLCASSTRERRSGNTIYFGEGSWLTVV.

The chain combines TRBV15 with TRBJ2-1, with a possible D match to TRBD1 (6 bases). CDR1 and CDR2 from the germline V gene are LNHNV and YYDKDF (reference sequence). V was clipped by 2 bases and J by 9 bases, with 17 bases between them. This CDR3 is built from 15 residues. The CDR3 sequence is CATSRLTQGSGEQFF. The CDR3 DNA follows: TGTGCCACCAGCAGACTCACTCAGGGGTCGGGTGAGCAGTTCTTC.

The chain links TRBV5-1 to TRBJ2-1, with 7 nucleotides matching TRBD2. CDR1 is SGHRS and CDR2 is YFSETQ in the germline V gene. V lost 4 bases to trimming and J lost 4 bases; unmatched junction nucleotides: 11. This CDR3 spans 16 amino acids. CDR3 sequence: CASSRDYPGGYNEQFF. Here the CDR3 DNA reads TGCGCCAGCAGCCGGGACTATCCGGGGGGTTACAATGAGCAGTTCTTC. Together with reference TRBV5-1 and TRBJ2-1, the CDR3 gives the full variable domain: KAGVTQTPRYLIKTRGQQVTLSCSPISGHRSVSWYQQTPGQGLQFLFEYFSETQRNKGNFPGRFSGRQFSNSRSEMNVSTLELGDSALYLCASSRDYPGGYNEQFFGPGTRLTVL.

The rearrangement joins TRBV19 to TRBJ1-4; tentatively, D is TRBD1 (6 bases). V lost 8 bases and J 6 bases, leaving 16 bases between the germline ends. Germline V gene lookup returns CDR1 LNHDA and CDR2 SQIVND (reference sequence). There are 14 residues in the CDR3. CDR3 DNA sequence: TGTGCCAGTGCCCGTCGTCCAGGGGATGAAAAACTGTTTTTT. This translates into CASARRPGDEKLFF.

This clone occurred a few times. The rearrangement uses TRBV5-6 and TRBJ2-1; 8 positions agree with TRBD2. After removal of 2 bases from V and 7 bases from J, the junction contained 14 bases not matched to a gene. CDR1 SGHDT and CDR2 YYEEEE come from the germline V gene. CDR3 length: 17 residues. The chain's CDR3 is CASSLGLLAERDNEQFF. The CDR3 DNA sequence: TGTGCCAGCAGCTTAGGGCTACTAGCGGAACGAGATAATGAGCAGTTCTTC.

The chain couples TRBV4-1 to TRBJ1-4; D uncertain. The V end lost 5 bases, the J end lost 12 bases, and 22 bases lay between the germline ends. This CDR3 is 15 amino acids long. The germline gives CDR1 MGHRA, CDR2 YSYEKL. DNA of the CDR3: TGCGCCAGCAGCAGACTCGGCGCCTCTCGAGTGCAACTGTTTTTT. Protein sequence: CASSRLGASRVQLFF.

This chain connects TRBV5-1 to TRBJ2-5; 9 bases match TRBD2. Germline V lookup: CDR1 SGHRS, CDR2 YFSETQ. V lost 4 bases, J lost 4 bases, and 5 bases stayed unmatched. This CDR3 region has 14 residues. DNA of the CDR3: TGCGCCAGCAGCCGCGGGACTAGCAGAGAGACCCAGTACTTC. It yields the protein CASSRGTSRETQYF.

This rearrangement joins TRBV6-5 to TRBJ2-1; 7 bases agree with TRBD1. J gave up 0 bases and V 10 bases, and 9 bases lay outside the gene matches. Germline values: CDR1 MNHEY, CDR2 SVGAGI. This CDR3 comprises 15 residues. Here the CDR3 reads CATSWDSSSYNEQFF. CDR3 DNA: TGTGCCACTAGTTGGGACAGTAGCTCCTACAATGAGCAGTTCTTC.

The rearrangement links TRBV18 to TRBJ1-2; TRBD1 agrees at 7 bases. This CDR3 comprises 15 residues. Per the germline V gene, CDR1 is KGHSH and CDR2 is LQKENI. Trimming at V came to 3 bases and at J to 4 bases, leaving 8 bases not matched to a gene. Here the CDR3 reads CASSPSGQLSYGYTF. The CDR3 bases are TGTGCCAGCTCACCCTCGGGACAGCTAAGCTATGGCTACACCTTC.

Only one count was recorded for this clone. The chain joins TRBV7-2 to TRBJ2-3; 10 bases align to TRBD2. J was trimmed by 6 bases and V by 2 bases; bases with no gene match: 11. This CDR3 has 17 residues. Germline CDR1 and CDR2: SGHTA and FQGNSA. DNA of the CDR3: TGTGCCAGCAGCTTAAGGGCTAGCGGGGGAGGGCAGGATACGCAGTATTTT. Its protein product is CASSLRASGGGQDTQYF.

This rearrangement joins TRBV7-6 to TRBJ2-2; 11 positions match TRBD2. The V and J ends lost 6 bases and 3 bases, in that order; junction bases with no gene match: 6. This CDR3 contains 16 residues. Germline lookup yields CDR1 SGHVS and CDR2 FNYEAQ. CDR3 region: CASRHSGGAYTGELFF. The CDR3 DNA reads TGTGCCAGCAGACATAGCGGGGGGGCCTACACCGGGGAGCTGTTTTTT.

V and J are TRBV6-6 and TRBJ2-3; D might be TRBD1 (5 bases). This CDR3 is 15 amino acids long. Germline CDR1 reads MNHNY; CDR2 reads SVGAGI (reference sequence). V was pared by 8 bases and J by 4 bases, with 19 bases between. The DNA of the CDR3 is TGTGCCAGCCTGGACGGCAGGGTGAGATCAGATACGCAGTATTTT. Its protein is CASLDGRVRSDTQYF.

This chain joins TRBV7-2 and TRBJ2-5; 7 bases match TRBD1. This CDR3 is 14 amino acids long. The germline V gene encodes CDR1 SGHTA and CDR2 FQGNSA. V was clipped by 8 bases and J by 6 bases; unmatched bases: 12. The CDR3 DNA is TGTGCCAGCCGAACGAACAGGGGCGTGAAGACCCAGTACTTC. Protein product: CASRTNRGVKTQYF. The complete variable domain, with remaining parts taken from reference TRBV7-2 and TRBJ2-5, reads GAGVSQSPSNKVTEKGKDVELRCDPISGHTALYWYRQSLGQGLEFLIYFQGNSAPDKSGLPSDRFSAERTGGSVSTLTIQRTQQEDSAVYLCASRTNRGVKTQYFGPGTRLLVL.

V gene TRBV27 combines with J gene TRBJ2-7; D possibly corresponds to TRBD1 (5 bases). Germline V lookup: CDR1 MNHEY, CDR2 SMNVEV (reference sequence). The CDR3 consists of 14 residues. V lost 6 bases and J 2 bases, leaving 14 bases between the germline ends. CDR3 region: CASSPLDKTYEQYF. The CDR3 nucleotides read TGTGCCAGCAGCCCTCTGGACAAAACCTACGAGCAGTACTTC.

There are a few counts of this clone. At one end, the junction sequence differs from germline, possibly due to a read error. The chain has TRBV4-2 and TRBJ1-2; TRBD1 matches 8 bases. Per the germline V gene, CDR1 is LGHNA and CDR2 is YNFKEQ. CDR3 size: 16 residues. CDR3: CASSQDPLGQGYGYPF. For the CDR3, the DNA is TGTGCCAGCAGCCAAGATCCCCTCGGACAGGGCTATGGCTACCCCTTC.

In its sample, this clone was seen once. The CDR3 DNA reads as TGTGCCAGCAGTTTACAGGGGTTGGATCAGCCCCAGCATTTT. This sequence encodes CASSLQGLDQPQHF. The chain couples TRBV28 to TRBJ1-5; D is perhaps TRBD1 (6 bases). CDR1 MDHEN and CDR2 SYDVKM come from the germline V gene. The ends were cut back, 2 bases at V and 5 bases at J, with 10 bases in the middle. This CDR3 is built from 14 residues.

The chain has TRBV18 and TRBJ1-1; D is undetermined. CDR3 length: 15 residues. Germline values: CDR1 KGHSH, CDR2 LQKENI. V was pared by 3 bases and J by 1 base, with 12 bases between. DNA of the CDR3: TGTGCCAGCTCACCGCGACAAGCGGGGAACACTGAAGCTTTCTTT. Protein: CASSPRQAGNTEAFF.

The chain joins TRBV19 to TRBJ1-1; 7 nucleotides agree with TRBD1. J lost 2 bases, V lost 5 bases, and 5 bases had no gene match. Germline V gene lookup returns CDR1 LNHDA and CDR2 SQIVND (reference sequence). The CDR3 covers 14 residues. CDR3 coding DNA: TGTGCCAGTAGTCCTTGGACAGGAAACACTGAAGCTTTCTTT. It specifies CASSPWTGNTEAFF.

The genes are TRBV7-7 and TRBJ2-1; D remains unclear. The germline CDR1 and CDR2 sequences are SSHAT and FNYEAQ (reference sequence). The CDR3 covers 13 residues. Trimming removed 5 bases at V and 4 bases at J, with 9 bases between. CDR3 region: CASSQDKYNEQFF. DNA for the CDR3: TGTGCCAGCAGCCAAGACAAATACAATGAGCAGTTCTTC.

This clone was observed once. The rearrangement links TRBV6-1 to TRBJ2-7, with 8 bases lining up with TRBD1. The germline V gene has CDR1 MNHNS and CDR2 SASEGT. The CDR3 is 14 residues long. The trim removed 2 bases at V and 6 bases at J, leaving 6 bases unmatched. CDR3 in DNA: TGTGCCAGCAGTGAATTTTTCGGGACAGGCGAGCAGTACTTC. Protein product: CASSEFFGTGEQYF.

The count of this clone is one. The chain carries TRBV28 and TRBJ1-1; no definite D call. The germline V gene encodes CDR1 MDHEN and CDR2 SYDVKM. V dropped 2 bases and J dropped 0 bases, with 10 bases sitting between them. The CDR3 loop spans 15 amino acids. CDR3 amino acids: CASSLAGMMNTEAFF. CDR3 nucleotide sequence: TGTGCCAGCAGTTTAGCCGGTATGATGAACACTGAAGCTTTCTTT.

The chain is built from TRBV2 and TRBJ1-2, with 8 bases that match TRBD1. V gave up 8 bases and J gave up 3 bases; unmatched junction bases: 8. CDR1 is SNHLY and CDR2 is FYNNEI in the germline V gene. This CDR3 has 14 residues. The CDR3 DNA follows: TGTGCCAGCGTACGGACAGGGTTTGACTATGGCTACACCTTC. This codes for CASVRTGFDYGYTF.

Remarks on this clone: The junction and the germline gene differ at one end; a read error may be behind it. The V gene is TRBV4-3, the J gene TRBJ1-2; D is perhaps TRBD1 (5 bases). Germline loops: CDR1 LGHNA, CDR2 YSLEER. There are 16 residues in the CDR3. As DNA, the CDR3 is TGCGCCAGCAGCCCGGTTTCCAGGGCAGCTAACTATGGCTACCCCTTC. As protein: CASSPVSRAANYGYPF.